This TCR beta chain emerged from a study of STAT5B mutations in CD4+ large granular lymphocyte leukemia. With regard to this clone: Its antigen is currently unknown.

Trimming stripped 6 bases from V and 2 bases from J, with 14 bases between. Germline values: CDR1 SNHLY, CDR2 FYNNEI. This CDR3 has 15 amino acids. Points from the study as a whole: TRBV06-family usage was enriched in top patient clones (8/27) versus controls (2/35). Roughly a quarter of private leukemic clonotypes occurred rarely in other patients' non-leukemic repertoires.

Profiled with immunoSEQ multiplex PCR; TCRdb holds only in-frame clones, not every one. The sample gives 48,000 or so clones, roughly two thirds of which show up once; 1.5% to 1.7% is in the top ten. The receptor's source is a human donor in good health. The chain is built from TRBV2 and TRBJ1-3; no clear D gene. Input material: CD4+ T cells from blood buffy coats. The CDR3 protein is CASRTRGGAGNTIYF. CDR3 DNA sequence: TGTGCCAGCAGGACTAGAGGCGGGGCTGGAAACACCATATATTTT.